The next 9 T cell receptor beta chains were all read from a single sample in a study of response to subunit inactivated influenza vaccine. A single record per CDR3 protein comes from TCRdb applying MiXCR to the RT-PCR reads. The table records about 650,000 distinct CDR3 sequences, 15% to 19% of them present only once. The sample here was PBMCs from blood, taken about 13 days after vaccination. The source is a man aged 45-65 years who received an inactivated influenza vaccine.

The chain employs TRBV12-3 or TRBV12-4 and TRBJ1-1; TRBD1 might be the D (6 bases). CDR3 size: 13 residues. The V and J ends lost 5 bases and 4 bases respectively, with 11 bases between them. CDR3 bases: TGTGCCAGCAGTCCTAGGGGGGCCACTGAAGCTTTCTTT. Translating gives CASSPRGATEAFF.

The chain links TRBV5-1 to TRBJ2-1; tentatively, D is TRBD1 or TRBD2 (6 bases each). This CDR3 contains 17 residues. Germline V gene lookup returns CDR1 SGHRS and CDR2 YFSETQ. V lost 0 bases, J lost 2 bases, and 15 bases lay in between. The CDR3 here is CASSLGVGGPPYNEQFF. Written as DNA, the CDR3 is TGCGCCAGCAGCTTGGGGGTCGGGGGCCCTCCCTACAATGAGCAGTTCTTC.

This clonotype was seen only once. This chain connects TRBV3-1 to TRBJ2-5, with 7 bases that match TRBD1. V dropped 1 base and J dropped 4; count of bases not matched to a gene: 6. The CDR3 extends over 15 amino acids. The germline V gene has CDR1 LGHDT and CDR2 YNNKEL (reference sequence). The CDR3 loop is CASSQVARGLETQYF. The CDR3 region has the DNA TGTGCCAGCAGCCAAGTAGCCAGGGGGTTAGAGACCCAGTACTTC.

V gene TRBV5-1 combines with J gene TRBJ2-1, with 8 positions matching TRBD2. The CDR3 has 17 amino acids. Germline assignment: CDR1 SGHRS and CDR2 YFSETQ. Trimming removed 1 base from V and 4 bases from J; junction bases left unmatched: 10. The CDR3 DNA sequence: TGCGCCAGCAGCTTGACGGCGGGGGGCAATTTTTACAATGAGCAGTTCTTC. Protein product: CASSLTAGGNFYNEQFF.

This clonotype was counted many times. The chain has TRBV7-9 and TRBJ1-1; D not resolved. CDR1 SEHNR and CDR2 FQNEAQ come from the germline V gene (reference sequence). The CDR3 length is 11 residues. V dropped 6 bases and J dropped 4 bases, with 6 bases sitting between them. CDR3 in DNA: TGTGCCAGCAGTCGGGGCACTGAAGCTTTCTTT. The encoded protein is CASSRGTEAFF.

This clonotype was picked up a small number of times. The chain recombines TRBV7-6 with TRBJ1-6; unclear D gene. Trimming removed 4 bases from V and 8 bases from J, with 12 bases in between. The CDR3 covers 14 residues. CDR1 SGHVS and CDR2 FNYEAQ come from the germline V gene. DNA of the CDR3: TGTGCCAGCAGCTCTCGCGGTATTGATTCACCCCTCCACTTT. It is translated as CASSSRGIDSPLHF.

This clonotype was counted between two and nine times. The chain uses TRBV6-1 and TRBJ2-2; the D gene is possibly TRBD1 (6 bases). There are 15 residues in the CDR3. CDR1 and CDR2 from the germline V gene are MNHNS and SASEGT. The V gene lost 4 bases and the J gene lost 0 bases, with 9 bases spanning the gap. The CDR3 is CASSGDRPNTGELFF. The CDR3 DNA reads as TGTGCCAGCAGTGGCGACAGGCCGAACACCGGGGAGCTGTTTTTT.

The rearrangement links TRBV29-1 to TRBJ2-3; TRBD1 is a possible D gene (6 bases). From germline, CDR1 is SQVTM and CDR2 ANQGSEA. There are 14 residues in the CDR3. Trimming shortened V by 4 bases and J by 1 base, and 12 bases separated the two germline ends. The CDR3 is CSVAGAHRTDTQYF. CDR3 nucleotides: TGCAGCGTTGCAGGGGCACACCGCACAGATACGCAGTATTTT.

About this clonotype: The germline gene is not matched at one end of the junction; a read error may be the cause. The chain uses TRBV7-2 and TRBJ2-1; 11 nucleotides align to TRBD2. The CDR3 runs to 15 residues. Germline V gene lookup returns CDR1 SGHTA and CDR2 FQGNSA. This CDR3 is CASSLEVAGGPEQFF. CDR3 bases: TGTGCCAGCAGTTTAGAAGTAGCGGGGGGGCCTGAGCAGTTCTTC.